This T cell receptor (beta chain) is drawn from a study of blood T cell repertoires in COVID-19. Study overall: PBMCs, B-cell-depleted T cells, or T cells were the source of the cDNA or gDNA that made up the material.

Trimming removed 0 bases at V and 2 bases at J, with 12 bases between. CDR1 SGDLS and CDR2 YYNGEE come from the germline V gene. The CDR3 runs to 15 residues. Authors' methods: Nucleated cell counts were estimated from reference gene primer amplification. Profiled with immunoSEQ multiplex PCR; TCRdb holds only in-frame clones, not every one. V and J calls plus clone size are reproduced from that table; the DNA served to infer D and trimming. The repertoire includes roughly 66,000 clones, 91% of them detected once, and 7.3% sits in the top ten. The source is a human donor in a cohort sampled during active COVID-19. V usage is TRBV9 and J usage is TRBJ2-7, with a weak D call TRBD2 (6 bases). Sequenced sample: peripheral blood. The CDR3 coding sequence is TGTGCCAGCAGCGTAGGGGGCGGGGTACCCTACGAGCAGTACTTC. Translating gives CASSVGGGVPYEQYF.